The next 10 T cell receptor beta chains were all read from a single sample in a study of cytomegalovirus exposure and HLA in healthy donors. It was with 60 Vbeta and 13 Jbeta primers that the PCR ran. Libraries were prepared by immunoSEQ multiplex PCR; TCRdb keeps only in-frame clonotypes and omits some of them. The sample has approximately 200,000 clones, roughly 75% seen once. Sequenced material: PBMCs. The receptors stem from a man in his thirties or forties in good health and CMV-seropositive.

Regarding this clone: The sample contains more than one DNA sequence encoding this CDR3. The J gene is TRBJ2-7, the V gene TRBV5-5; a weak D match, TRBD2 (6 bases). Germline CDR1 SGHKS, CDR2 YYEKEE (reference sequence). CDR3 length: 16 residues. V lost 2 bases and J lost 2, with 17 bases in between. In DNA form, the CDR3 reads TGTGCCAGCAGCTTATCACCCGGGGGAGCTCCCTACGAGCAGTACTTC. Amino acids: CASSLSPGGAPYEQYF.

Here the CDR3 reads CASLPGGGYGYTF. The CDR3 DNA sequence: TGTGCCAGCCTCCCTGGCGGAGGCTATGGCTACACCTTC. V usage is TRBV7-8 and J usage is TRBJ1-2; no definite D call. Germline V lookup: CDR1 SGHVS, CDR2 FQNEAQ. This CDR3 is built from 13 residues. The V end lost 8 bases, the J end lost 4 bases, and 14 bases lay between the germline ends.

The chain combines TRBV5-4 with TRBJ2-5; the D is unclear. Germline CDR1 SGHNT, CDR2 YYREEE (reference sequence). The V end lost 7 bases, the J end lost 2 bases, and 6 bases lay between the germline ends. CDR3 length: 11 amino acids. CDR3 amino acids: CASSLQETQYF. CDR3 sequence (DNA): TGTGCCAGCTCACTTCAAGAGACCCAGTACTTC.

The chain uses TRBV2 and TRBJ2-6, with D possibly matching TRBD2 (7 bases). CDR3 length: 13 amino acids. Trimming stripped 11 bases from V and 7 bases from J, with 15 bases between. CDR1 is SNHLY and CDR2 is FYNNEI in the germline V gene. CDR3 nucleotides: TGTGCCTCCCGGGGGGCCTCCGCCAACGTCCTGACTTTC. Amino acid sequence: CASRGASANVLTF.

This chain connects TRBV7-8 to TRBJ2-7; D is uncertain. There are 13 residues in the CDR3. Trimming removed 1 base from V and 7 bases from J, with 11 bases in between. Germline loops: CDR1 SGHVS, CDR2 FQNEAQ. CDR3 sequence (DNA): TGTGCCAGCAGCTTAGGCCCTCAACGGGAGCAGTACTTC. Amino acid sequence: CASSLGPQREQYF.

The CDR3 bases are TGTGCCAGCAGCTTAGACAGCCGGTACAATGAGCAGTTCTTC. Its translation is CASSLDSRYNEQFF. The J gene is TRBJ2-1, the V gene TRBV7-9; no reliable D call. The length of the CDR3 is 14 residues. V was shortened by 1 base and J by 4 bases, with 8 bases between the two germline ends. Germline V lookup: CDR1 SEHNR, CDR2 FQNEAQ (reference sequence).

CDR3 bases: TGTGCCAGCTCACCATCGGGACTAGCGGGATTTTCCTACAATGAGCAGTTCTTC. This translates into CASSPSGLAGFSYNEQFF. This chain uses TRBV18 with TRBJ2-1, with 13 bases identical to TRBD2. This CDR3 region has 18 residues. Trimming cost V 2 bases and J 1 base; bases outside gene matches: 5. Germline CDR1 is KGHSH and CDR2 is LQKENI.

The gene calls are TRBV7-9 and TRBJ2-5, with 12 bases fitting TRBD1. CDR1 and CDR2 from the germline V gene are SEHNR and FQNEAQ (reference sequence). The CDR3 extends over 15 amino acids. With V trimmed by 5 bases and J by 5 bases, 6 bases remained unmatched. CDR3 residues: CASSPWGQGAETQYF. CDR3 nucleotide sequence: TGTGCCAGCAGCCCATGGGGACAGGGGGCCGAGACCCAGTACTTC.

This clone was counted a few times. V is TRBV30 and J is TRBJ1-5, with D perhaps TRBD1 (5 bases). Per germline, CDR1 GTSNPN and CDR2 SVGIG (reference sequence). The CDR3 totals 14 residues. V lost 7 bases, J lost 0 bases, and 13 bases lay in between. Here the CDR3 DNA reads TGTGCCTCCGACAGTTTATATAGCAATCAGCCCCAGCATTTT. This sequence encodes CASDSLYSNQPQHF.

This chain connects TRBV7-2 to TRBJ1-2; weak D call: TRBD1 (5 bases). The V end was cut by 9 bases, the J end by 5 bases, with 19 bases between. The germline CDR1 and CDR2 sequences are SGHTA and FQGNSA. This CDR3 region has 14 residues. The CDR3 DNA reads as TGTGCCAGACGGGACCGGGGGGTCGGGTATGGCTACACCTTC. The encoded protein is CARRDRGVGYGYTF.